This T cell receptor beta chain was identified in a study of CDR3 diversity in severe acne (dated by TCRdb to the late 2010s). This clonotype was observed many times. Its antigen is not yet known. No clone much larger than this one lies a single base away; base qualities are absent. Preparation of the library involved PCR. This sample was sequenced with an Illumina HiSeq 2000. TCRdb applied fastp at Q25 and MiXCR to the public reads, then kept only in-frame beta chains. CDR3 protein duplicates are merged, each entry listing the most common genes and DNA. The sample data list 84,000 or so distinct CDR3 sequences, and roughly half of these were observed just once. Together, the top ten hold 10% of the sample. The germline V gene yields MGHDK for CDR1 and SYGVNS for CDR2. There are 13 amino acids in the CDR3, from cysteine to phenylalanine inclusive. Just the 39-base CDR3 DNA is kept, in frame starting at base 1. Trimming leaves V shorter by 4 bases and J shorter by 8 bases, with the junction holding 1 base beyond the gene matches.

This receptor was obtained from a male donor in good health, serving as a control. The V gene is TRBV25-1 and the J gene is TRBJ1-6, with 8 middle bases fitting TRBD1. The sample consisted of blood. The CDR3 region reads CASSATGDSPLHF. The DNA sequence is as follows: TGTGCCAGCAGTGCGACAGGGGATTCACCCCTCCACTTT.